This entry lists 29 T cell receptor beta chains sequenced from one sample in a study of a mutant IDH1 vaccine in newly diagnosed glioma. This sample's time point: week 5, during vaccination. A 20-mer mutant IDH1 peptide at 300 ug was injected subcutaneously with topical imiquimod. Assay: immunoSEQ multiplex PCR; the TCRdb copy retains only in-frame clones and omits some. Seen here are about 60,000 clones, about 81% observed once, and the top ten hold around 7%. No antigens are known for them. This material consisted of PBMCs, taken from a glioma patient whose treatment included an IDH1 peptide vaccine. These receptors were obtained from a woman aged 50 to 65 with glioma.

The DNA for the CDR3 is TGTGCCAGCACCCGCAACCCGACCCTAGAAAAACTGTTTTTT. Translation gives CASTRNPTLEKLFF. This chain connects TRBV6-1 to TRBJ1-4, with no clear D. This CDR3 spans 14 amino acids. Germline loops: CDR1 MNHNS, CDR2 SASEGT. V was cut by 7 bases and J by 8 bases, with 17 bases left in between.

The chain carries TRBV5-6 and TRBJ2-5, with TRBD2 as a possible D gene (5 bases). CDR1 and CDR2 from the germline V gene are SGHDT and YYEEEE. The CDR3 totals 14 residues. Trimming removed 0 bases at V and 4 bases at J, with 10 bases between. CDR3: CASSLATAGETQYF. CDR3 sequence (DNA): TGTGCCAGCAGCTTGGCCACGGCGGGAGAGACCCAGTACTTC.

V is TRBV9 and J is TRBJ2-7; 10 nucleotides align to TRBD2. This CDR3 is built from 15 residues. V shed 4 bases, J shed 3 bases, and the junction held 7 bases outside the gene matches. Germline V gene sequence: CDR1 SGDLS, CDR2 YYNGEE. CDR3 residues: CASSPHQRGGYEQYF. DNA of the CDR3: TGTGCCAGCAGCCCCCATCAGCGGGGGGGCTACGAGCAGTACTTC.

The chain has TRBV7-3 and TRBJ2-2; no firm D call. V shed 4 bases and J shed 1 base, with 4 bases lying between them. CDR1 is SGHTA and CDR2 is FQGTGA in the germline V gene. CDR3 length: 13 amino acids. Written as DNA, the CDR3 is TGTGCCAGCAGCTCTCTGAACACCGGGGAGCTGTTTTTT. This sequence encodes CASSSLNTGELFF. The entire variable domain, with the rest obtained from reference TRBV7-3 and TRBJ2-2, is as follows: GAGVSQTPSNKVTEKGKYVELRCDPISGHTALYWYRQSLGQGPEFLIYFQGTGAADDSGLPNDRFFAVRPEGSVSTLKIQRTERGDSAVYLCASSSLNTGELFFGEGSRLTVL.

The rearrangement uses TRBV5-4 and TRBJ1-2; D ambiguous. With 0 bases removed from V and 8 bases from J, the gap between germline ends came to 8 bases. Germline-derived CDR1 and CDR2 are SGHNT and YYREEE (reference sequence). The CDR3 runs 12 residues. The CDR3 spells CASSLEVGGYTF. The DNA for the CDR3 is TGTGCCAGCAGCTTGGAGGTGGGCGGCTACACCTTC. Full variable domain (outside the CDR3, taken from reference TRBV5-4 and TRBJ1-2): ETGVTQSPTHLIKTRGQQVTLRCSSQSGHNTVSWYQQALGQGPQFIFQYYREEENGRGNFPPRFSGLQFPNYSSELNVNALELDDSALYLCASSLEVGGYTFGSGTRLTVV.

The chain has TRBV2 and TRBJ1-5; D remains unclear. Germline CDR1 and CDR2: SNHLY and FYNNEI. This CDR3 is 15 amino acids long. V was trimmed by 0 bases and J by 7 bases, leaving 13 bases between them. The CDR3 coding sequence is TGTGCCAGCAGTGAAGCGCTTAGGATCCCGCAGCCCCAGCATTTT. Residues: CASSEALRIPQPQHF.

The rearrangement joins TRBV2 to TRBJ1-1; possibly TRBD1 for D (5 bases). V lost 1 base and J lost 10, with 22 bases in between. CDR1 and CDR2 from the germline V gene are SNHLY and FYNNEI. The CDR3 spans 16 residues. The CDR3 is CASSEVLGGGFSGAFF. Written as DNA, the CDR3 is TGTGCCAGCAGTGAAGTATTGGGGGGTGGGTTTTCGGGAGCTTTCTTT.

The chain links TRBV10-3 to TRBJ1-2, with D tentatively TRBD1 (5 bases). V lost 0 bases to trimming and J lost 8 bases, with 19 bases between them. Germline loops: CDR1 ENHRY, CDR2 SYGVKD. There are 16 residues in the CDR3. The CDR3 DNA follows: TGTGCCATCAGTGAGTCGACGACAGCCTCCACGAGGGGCTACACCTTC. Amino acid sequence: CAISESTTASTRGYTF.

The chain employs TRBV4-2 and TRBJ1-1; the D is unclear. V gave up 3 bases and J gave up 2 bases, with 4 bases separating them. CDR1 is LGHNA and CDR2 is YNFKEQ in the germline V gene. This CDR3 has 12 residues. The CDR3 nucleotides read TGTGCCAGCAGCCAGGTCAACACTGAAGCTTTCTTT. Translating it yields CASSQVNTEAFF.

This clone was recorded once. This sequence joins TRBV6-1 and TRBJ1-5; perhaps TRBD1 as D (5 bases). V lost 8 bases to trimming and J lost 7 bases, with 12 bases between them. The CDR3 totals 12 residues. The germline V gene encodes CDR1 MNHNS and CDR2 SASEGT. CDR3 sequence: CASGKGEQPQHF. The DNA for the CDR3 is TGTGCCAGCGGAAAAGGGGAGCAGCCCCAGCATTTT.

The V gene is TRBV4-3, the J gene TRBJ1-1, with D unresolved. Germline CDR1 and CDR2: LGHNA and YSLEER. The V gene lost 0 bases and the J gene lost 5 bases, with 7 bases spanning the gap. This CDR3 spans 13 amino acids. CDR3 coding DNA: TGCGCCAGCAGCCAAGATCCCGAGACTGAAGCTTTCTTT. This gives the protein CASSQDPETEAFF.

The gene calls are TRBV6-1 and TRBJ1-5; maybe TRBD1 (5 bases). This CDR3 spans 16 amino acids. V gave up 3 bases and J gave up 2 bases, with 14 bases separating them. Germline loops: CDR1 MNHNS, CDR2 SASEGT. The CDR3 region is CASSEAQGRGNQPQHF. The CDR3 DNA reads TGTGCCAGCAGTGAGGCGCAGGGTCGTGGCAATCAGCCCCAGCATTTT.

The rearrangement uses TRBV6-5 and TRBJ2-5; 7 nucleotides line up with TRBD1. CDR1 MNHEY and CDR2 SVGAGI come from the germline V gene. The V gene end was trimmed by 4 bases and the J gene end by 5 bases; junction bases not matched to a gene: 13. CDR3 length: 16 amino acids. The CDR3 nucleotides read TGTGCCAGCAGTTCGACCAGAAGGGGGCTGGGCGAGACCCAGTACTTC. It is translated as CASSSTRRGLGETQYF.

The genes are TRBV6-5 and TRBJ1-2; the D is unclear. V lost 5 bases to trimming and J lost 4 bases, with 8 bases between them. Germline V CDR1 and CDR2: MNHEY, SVGAGI. This CDR3 has 12 residues. CDR3 loop: CASSRTGYGYTF. In DNA, the CDR3 is TGTGCCAGCAGTCGAACCGGCTATGGCTACACCTTC.

This clone is medium-sized. Other DNA sequences from this sample encode an identical CDR3 as well. This chain links TRBV5-1 with TRBJ2-3; D gene unclear. This CDR3 is 13 amino acids long. Trimming took off 3 bases at V and 0 bases at J, with 5 bases between the two ends. Germline-derived CDR1 and CDR2 are SGHRS and YFSETQ. The DNA for the CDR3 is TGCGCCAGCAGCTCTGCTAGCACAGATACGCAGTATTTT. Translating it yields CASSSASTDTQYF.

The gene calls are TRBV5-1 and TRBJ2-2, with unresolved D. Trimming took 1 base from V and 4 from J, leaving 14 bases between them. The length of the CDR3 is 16 residues. From germline, CDR1 is SGHRS and CDR2 YFSETQ. The DNA of the CDR3 is TGCGCCAGCAGCTTGTATATAGGTGACGGCACCGGGGAGCTGTTTTTT. Translated: CASSLYIGDGTGELFF.

The chain combines TRBV7-9 with TRBJ2-2, with D tentatively TRBD1 or TRBD2 (5 bases each). Trimming removed 3 bases from V and 3 bases from J, with 8 bases in between. Germline-derived CDR1 and CDR2 are SEHNR and FQNEAQ (reference sequence). This CDR3 is built from 14 residues. The CDR3 is CASSFLGDTGELFF. The CDR3 bases are TGTGCCAGCAGCTTTCTGGGGGACACCGGGGAGCTGTTTTTT.

The V and J genes are TRBV23-1 and TRBJ2-6, with D perhaps given as TRBD1 or TRBD2 (5 bases each). TRBV23-1 belongs to the ORF category, with a function that is uncertain. The CDR3 is 15 residues long. The V end was cut by 7 bases, the J end by 8 bases, with 18 bases between. For the CDR3, the DNA is TGCGCCAGCACCCCCGGGACCCTAAGGCCCAACGTCCTGACTTTC. Translation: CASTPGTLRPNVLTF.

V gene TRBV19 combines with J gene TRBJ2-7; 10 bases align to TRBD1. Germline-derived CDR1 and CDR2 are LNHDA and SQIVND (reference sequence). Trimming at V came to 7 bases and at J to 6 bases, leaving 12 bases not matched to a gene. This CDR3 comprises 15 residues. Here the CDR3 reads CASTYMGDRGFEQYF. CDR3 nucleotides: TGTGCCAGTACCTATATGGGGGACAGGGGTTTCGAGCAGTACTTC.

A note on this clone: Distinct nucleotide sequences in the sample also encode this CDR3. This chain joins TRBV30 and TRBJ2-7, with D unresolved. Germline lookup yields CDR1 GTSNPN and CDR2 SVGIG (reference sequence). Deletions cut 2 bases from V and 3 bases from J, with 5 bases between. This CDR3 has 11 residues. Here the CDR3 reads CAWSSGYEQYF. DNA of the CDR3: TGTGCCTGGAGTTCCGGCTACGAGCAGTACTTC.

The V call is TRBV6-1, the J call TRBJ1-4, with D unclear. Deletions cut 2 bases from V and 0 bases from J, with 10 bases between. CDR3 length equals 16 residues. The V gene's germline CDR1 is MNHNS and CDR2 SASEGT. The CDR3 sequence is CASSEFGSATNEKLFF. The CDR3 bases are TGTGCCAGCAGTGAATTTGGGTCTGCAACTAATGAAAAACTGTTTTTT.

On this clone itself: This sample also contains other DNA sequences that code for the same CDR3. This rearrangement joins TRBV4-1 to TRBJ2-3, with D unclear. CDR3 length: 14 amino acids. V lost 0 bases and J 2 bases, leaving 6 bases between the germline ends. CDR1 and CDR2 (germline): MGHRA, YSYEKL. The CDR3 nucleotides read TGCGCCAGCAGCCAAGATCGTAACACAGATACGCAGTATTTT. Its protein is CASSQDRNTDTQYF.

This chain uses TRBV15 with TRBJ1-5; D unresolved. Germline CDR1 is LNHNV and CDR2 is YYDKDF (reference sequence). Trimming removed 1 base at V and 5 bases at J, with 9 bases between. This CDR3 has 14 residues. CDR3 loop: CATSRVSGDQPQHF. CDR3 in DNA: TGTGCCACCAGCAGAGTGTCAGGTGATCAGCCCCAGCATTTT.

V is TRBV25-1 and J is TRBJ1-6; D ambiguous. The CDR3 is 17 residues long. V gave up 3 bases and J gave up 0 bases, with 12 bases separating them. Germline loops: CDR1 MGHDK, CDR2 SYGVNS. The CDR3 DNA sequence: TGTGCCAGCAGTGACGGTCTTTTAAGCTCCTATAATTCACCCCTCCACTTT. It codes for CASSDGLLSSYNSPLHF. Variable domain in full (rest from reference TRBV25-1 and TRBJ1-6): EADIYQTPRYLVIGTGKKITLECSQTMGHDKMYWYQQDPGMELHLIHYSYGVNSTEKGDLSSESTVSRIRTEHFPLTLESARPSHTSQYLCASSDGLLSSYNSPLHFGNGTRLTVT.

This rearrangement joins TRBV19 to TRBJ1-1; tentatively, D is TRBD1 (6 bases). V dropped 1 base and J dropped 4 bases, with 16 bases sitting between them. The CDR3 totals 16 residues. The germline V gene has CDR1 LNHDA and CDR2 SQIVND (reference sequence). As DNA, the CDR3 is TGTGCCAGTAGTATAGGCCAGCAGGGGTTGGCCACTGAAGCTTTCTTT. As protein: CASSIGQQGLATEAFF.

The chain carries TRBV4-3 and TRBJ2-7, with 9 bases fitting TRBD1. The CDR3 loop spans 15 amino acids. Trimming took 1 base from V and 8 from J; bases not matched to a gene: 9. Looked up from germline, CDR1 is LGHNA and CDR2 is YSLEER. The CDR3 nucleotides are TGCGCCAGCAGCCAAGGGGGACAGGGATTTATGAAGCAGTACTTC. Protein: CASSQGGQGFMKQYF.

The gene calls are TRBV2 and TRBJ2-7; 11 bases line up with TRBD2. Per the germline V gene, CDR1 is SNHLY and CDR2 is FYNNEI. With 3 bases clipped from V and 0 bases from J, the junction kept 4 bases outside the gene matches. The CDR3 runs to 16 residues. CDR3 nucleotides: TGTGCCAGCAGTGAGGGGACTAGCGGTAGCTCCTACGAGCAGTACTTC. This codes for CASSEGTSGSSYEQYF.

This chain links TRBV2 with TRBJ2-7; D not resolved. Germline CDR1 SNHLY, CDR2 FYNNEI. The CDR3 extends over 14 amino acids. The ends were cut back, 4 bases at V and 2 bases at J, with 12 bases in the middle. The CDR3 bases are TGTGCCAGCAGTGCGAAGCAGACCACCTACGAGCAGTACTTC. The encoded protein is CASSAKQTTYEQYF.

The rearrangement joins TRBV9 to TRBJ1-2; D unclear. V was clipped by 3 bases and J by 2 bases, with 14 bases between them. Germline lookup yields CDR1 SGDLS and CDR2 YYNGEE. This CDR3 comprises 15 residues. CDR3 protein: CASSEEDGKNYGYTF. Here the CDR3 DNA reads TGTGCCAGCAGCGAGGAGGACGGAAAGAACTATGGCTACACCTTC.